This record covers a single TCR beta chain. This specimen comes from a study of blood T cell repertoires in COVID-19. The table came from immunoSEQ multiplex PCR; TCRdb's copy has only in-frame clones and leaves some out. This sample yields approximately 230,000 clones, of which approximately 86% are seen a single time; around 6% belongs to the top ten. Unmatched junction bases numbered 1, after V lost 6 bases and J lost 4 bases. Germline CDR1 is SNHLY and CDR2 is FYNNEI. CDR3 length equals 13 residues. The V and J genes are TRBV2 and TRBJ2-5; 11 positions agree with TRBD2. The material sequenced was PBMCs or T cells enriched from blood (not recorded which). This clonotype was obtained from a woman aged 25 to 45 with acute COVID-19. CDR3: CASRGLAGETQYF. In nucleotides, the CDR3 is TGTGCCAGCAGAGGACTAGCGGGAGAGACCCAGTACTTC.